Shown below are 25 T cell receptor beta chains from a single sample sequenced in a study of T cell responses to AZD1222 COVID-19 vaccine. This table comes from immunoSEQ multiplex PCR, and its TCRdb copy is limited to in-frame clones, with some not included. The sample holds about 200,000 clones, 91% seen once. The sequenced sample was peripheral blood, obtained 28 days after the second AZD1222 dose. These receptors were taken from an adult who received the AZD1222 COVID-19 vaccine.

The rearrangement joins TRBV18 to TRBJ2-5, with a tentative D call TRBD1 (6 bases). CDR1 KGHSH and CDR2 LQKENI come from the germline V gene. The CDR3 runs 15 residues. V was pared by 6 bases and J by 4 bases, with 18 bases between. In nucleotides, the CDR3 is TGTGCCAGCTCCACCGGGACAAATGGGGGAGAGACCCAGTACTTC. It yields the protein CASSTGTNGGETQYF.

The chain links TRBV19 to TRBJ2-2; 13 bases agree with TRBD2. The junction had 10 bases not matched to a gene; V was cut back by 5 bases and J by 1 base. Germline V gives CDR1 LNHDA, CDR2 SQIVND (reference sequence). The length of the CDR3 is 19 residues. In nucleotides, the CDR3 is TGTGCCAGTAGTCCTAGAGGGACTAGCGGGAAGTTGAACACCGGGGAGCTGTTTTTT. Protein product: CASSPRGTSGKLNTGELFF.

The V call is TRBV3-1 (or the pseudogene TRBV3-2), the J call TRBJ1-3; a weak D match, TRBD1 (5 bases). The CDR3 consists of 14 residues. Germline-derived CDR1 and CDR2 are LGHDT and YNNKEL (reference sequence). V was trimmed by 2 bases and J by 1 base, leaving 6 bases between them. Here the CDR3 reads CASSQQGSGNTIYF. CDR3 bases: TGTGCCAGCAGCCAACAGGGTTCTGGAAACACCATATATTTT.

The V and J genes are TRBV3-1 (or the pseudogene TRBV3-2) and TRBJ1-5, with 7 bases aligning to TRBD1. The V and J ends lost 4 bases and 4 bases, in that order; junction bases with no gene match: 7. Germline CDR1 is LGHDT and CDR2 is YNNKEL (reference sequence). This CDR3 has 15 residues. Written as DNA, the CDR3 is TGTGCCAGCAGCCTAGGAGGGGGCTTTAATCAGCCCCAGCATTTT. This encodes CASSLGGGFNQPQHF.

The chain recombines TRBV20-1 with TRBJ1-1; D unclear. The V end lost 3 bases, the J end lost 4 bases, and 18 bases lay between the germline ends. The CDR3 consists of 15 residues. From germline, CDR1 is DFQATT and CDR2 SNEGSKA (reference sequence). The CDR3 loop is CSASKGLSWGTEAFF. The DNA of the CDR3 is TGCAGTGCTAGTAAAGGACTATCCTGGGGCACTGAAGCTTTCTTT.

The V call is TRBV7-3, the J call TRBJ2-1; 8 positions match TRBD1. Germline-derived CDR1 and CDR2 are SGHTA and FQGTGA. The ends lost 4 bases at V and 5 bases at J; junction bases unmatched: 4. This CDR3 contains 14 residues. The CDR3 spells CASSSYRGNNEQFF. Written as DNA, the CDR3 is TGTGCCAGCAGCTCCTACAGGGGGAACAATGAGCAGTTCTTC.

The rearrangement joins TRBV27 to TRBJ1-2, with D unclear. The CDR3 spans 14 residues. Germline values: CDR1 MNHEY, CDR2 SMNVEV (reference sequence). The V and J ends lost 5 bases and 0 bases respectively, with 10 bases between them. This chain's CDR3 is CASSARGANYGYTF. The CDR3 DNA is TGTGCCAGCAGTGCCCGGGGAGCTAACTATGGCTACACCTTC.

CDR3 region: CASSIGGYGENTEAFF. The CDR3 bases are TGTGCCAGCAGCATAGGGGGTTATGGAGAAAACACTGAAGCTTTCTTT. The genes are TRBV7-2 and TRBJ1-1; D possibly corresponds to TRBD1 (6 bases). V lost 5 bases, J lost 2 bases, and 18 bases lay in between. Germline loops: CDR1 SGHTA, CDR2 FQGNSA. The CDR3 is 16 amino acids.

As DNA, the CDR3 is TGTGCCAGCAGTCTCGCCTTGGGAAACACCATATATTTT. Its protein product is CASSLALGNTIYF. The chain combines TRBV27 with TRBJ1-3; D is undetermined. The germline V gene encodes CDR1 MNHEY and CDR2 SMNVEV (reference sequence). Trimming shortened V by 5 bases and J by 4 bases, and 9 bases separated the two germline ends. This CDR3 is built from 13 residues.

The table lists this clone with a count of one. This sequence joins TRBV5-5 and TRBJ2-7; 11 bases line up with TRBD2. Germline V gene lookup returns CDR1 SGHKS and CDR2 YYEKEE (reference sequence). This CDR3 has 14 amino acids. The ends lost 4 bases at V and 3 bases at J; junction bases unmatched: 3. The CDR3 protein is CASSPGTSGYEQYF. The CDR3 DNA reads as TGTGCCAGCAGCCCCGGGACTAGCGGCTACGAGCAGTACTTC.

J is TRBJ1-1 and V is TRBV5-4; 7 nucleotides align to TRBD1. Germline values: CDR1 SGHNT, CDR2 YYREEE (reference sequence). The CDR3 has 16 amino acids. The trim removed 3 bases at V and 0 bases at J, leaving 8 bases unmatched. CDR3 nucleotide sequence: TGTGCCAGCAGCTCCCCCGACAGGGCTTTGAACACTGAAGCTTTCTTT. It codes for CASSSPDRALNTEAFF.

The V call is TRBV7-3, the J call TRBJ2-3; D gene unclear. Trimming took 4 bases from V and 3 from J, leaving 8 bases between them. CDR3 size: 13 residues. Germline assignment: CDR1 SGHTA and CDR2 FQGTGA. The CDR3: CASSSRVTDTQYF. The CDR3 DNA reads as TGTGCCAGCAGCTCTCGGGTGACAGATACGCAGTATTTT.

V is TRBV18 and J is TRBJ1-1, with TRBD1 identical over 7 bases. J was trimmed by 7 bases and V by 6 bases; bases with no gene match: 2. The CDR3 is made up of 11 amino acids. Per the germline V gene, CDR1 is KGHSH and CDR2 is LQKENI. The DNA for the CDR3 is TGTGCCAGCTCGGCAGGGGGTGAAGCTTTCTTT. Protein sequence: CASSAGGEAFF.

This chain uses TRBV7-8 with TRBJ2-3; no definite D call. CDR3 length equals 14 residues. Germline CDR1 SGHVS, CDR2 FQNEAQ. Trimming removed 1 base at V and 10 bases at J, with 15 bases between. The CDR3 region has the DNA TGTGCCAGCAGCTTAGTAATAGGTCTAGAAGCGCAGTATTTT. Translation: CASSLVIGLEAQYF.

The chain has TRBV14 and TRBJ2-7, with D maybe TRBD1 (6 bases). Germline V CDR1 and CDR2: SGHDN, FVKESK. The CDR3 loop spans 15 amino acids. V was trimmed by 4 bases and J by 4 bases, leaving 17 bases between them. CDR3 DNA: TGTGCCAGCAGCCCAATTCCGGGACATAGATACGAGCAGTACTTC. Translating gives CASSPIPGHRYEQYF.

This clone has just one count. J is TRBJ2-1 and V is TRBV7-9, with TRBD2 matching 8 bases. This CDR3 has 16 amino acids. Germline CDR1 and CDR2: SEHNR and FQNEAQ (reference sequence). The trim removed 2 bases at V and 5 bases at J, leaving 8 bases unmatched. CDR3 in amino acids: CASSLPGGSGDNEQFF. For the CDR3, the DNA is TGTGCCAGCAGCTTACCGGGAGGGAGTGGCGACAATGAGCAGTTCTTC. Looking up the rest from reference TRBV7-9 and TRBJ2-1 gives the full variable domain: DTGVSQNPRHKITKRGQNVTFRCDPISEHNRLYWYRQTLGQGPEFLTYFQNEAQLEKSRLLSDRFSAERPKGSFSTLEIQRTEQGDSAMYLCASSLPGGSGDNEQFFGPGTRLTVL.

The chain has TRBV4-2 and TRBJ2-1, with unresolved D. Trimming removed 4 bases from V and 7 bases from J, with 11 bases in between. This CDR3 contains 13 residues. CDR1 is LGHNA and CDR2 is YNFKEQ in the germline V gene. CDR3 residues: CASSPSRGNEQFF. The DNA for the CDR3 is TGTGCCAGCAGCCCGTCTAGAGGTAATGAGCAGTTCTTC.

V and J are TRBV18 and TRBJ1-6; D perhaps matches TRBD1 (6 bases). In germline, CDR1 is KGHSH, CDR2 LQKENI. The CDR3 runs 15 residues. V was pared by 3 bases and J by 7 bases, with 13 bases between. The CDR3 sequence is CASSPGNRENSPLHF. The CDR3 nucleotides are TGTGCCAGCTCACCGGGGAACAGGGAAAATTCACCCCTCCACTTT. Combining the CDR3 with reference TRBV18 and TRBJ1-6 gives the whole variable domain NAGVMQNPRHLVRRRGQEARLRCSPMKGHSHVYWYRQLPEEGLKFMVYLQKENIIDESGMPKERFSAEFPKEGPSILRIQQVVRGDSAAYFCASSPGNRENSPLHFGNGTRLTVT.

The rearrangement links TRBV10-3 to TRBJ2-3; D unclear. The CDR3 sequence is 13 residues long. Per germline, CDR1 ENHRY and CDR2 SYGVKD. V lost 0 bases and J 12 bases, leaving 13 bases between the germline ends. CDR3 sequence: CAISESGLGSQYF. The CDR3, as DNA: TGTGCCATCAGTGAGTCCGGGCTAGGTTCCCAGTATTTT.

The chain employs TRBV27 and TRBJ2-3; D is uncertain. CDR1 and CDR2 from the germline V gene are MNHEY and SMNVEV (reference sequence). With 4 bases removed from V and 1 base from J, the gap between germline ends came to 9 bases. The CDR3 is 14 amino acids. CDR3 protein: CASSYGHRTDTQYF. DNA for the CDR3: TGTGCCAGCAGTTACGGCCATCGCACAGATACGCAGTATTTT.

The rearrangement joins TRBV7-2 to TRBJ1-6; D may be TRBD1 (5 bases). The CDR3 loop spans 14 amino acids. The germline CDR1 and CDR2 sequences are SGHTA and FQGNSA. The germline V and J ends were trimmed by 4 bases and 6 bases, with 10 bases remaining between them. CDR3 protein: CASSSPGLNSPLHF. DNA of the CDR3: TGTGCCAGCAGCTCGCCGGGACTTAATTCACCCCTCCACTTT.

This clone has just one count. The V call is TRBV2, the J call TRBJ2-7; 11 nucleotides match TRBD1. CDR3 length: 15 residues. Trimming took 9 bases from V and 5 from J; bases not matched to a gene: 12. Looked up from germline, CDR1 is SNHLY and CDR2 is FYNNEI. CDR3 residues: CARRQGQGAIDEQYF. For the CDR3, the DNA is TGTGCCAGGCGTCAAGGACAGGGGGCGATCGACGAGCAGTACTTC.

The J gene is TRBJ1-1, the V gene TRBV11-3; no clear D gene. V was shortened by 3 bases and J by 0 bases, with 11 bases between the two germline ends. This CDR3 spans 15 amino acids. Germline CDR1 SGHNT, CDR2 YENEEA. CDR3 protein: CASSLPGGLNTEAFF. The CDR3 DNA sequence: TGTGCCAGCAGCTTGCCTGGAGGATTGAACACTGAAGCTTTCTTT.

Note on this clone: One junction end disagrees with the germline gene, perhaps due to a read error. The V and J genes are TRBV12-3 or TRBV12-4 and TRBJ2-7; maybe TRBD1 (5 bases). The CDR3 is 13 residues long. The CDR3 loop is CASSLGGSHEQYF. The CDR3, as DNA: TGTGCCAGCAGTTTAGGGGGCTCCCACGAGCAGTACTTC.

This rearrangement joins TRBV2 to TRBJ1-4; 8 positions match TRBD1. The CDR3 has 17 amino acids. J was trimmed by 1 base and V by 2 bases; bases with no gene match: 6. Per germline, CDR1 SNHLY and CDR2 FYNNEI. CDR3 loop: CASSETGTGGTNEKLFF. CDR3 sequence (DNA): TGTGCCAGCAGTGAAACCGGGACAGGAGGAACTAATGAAAAACTGTTTTTT.